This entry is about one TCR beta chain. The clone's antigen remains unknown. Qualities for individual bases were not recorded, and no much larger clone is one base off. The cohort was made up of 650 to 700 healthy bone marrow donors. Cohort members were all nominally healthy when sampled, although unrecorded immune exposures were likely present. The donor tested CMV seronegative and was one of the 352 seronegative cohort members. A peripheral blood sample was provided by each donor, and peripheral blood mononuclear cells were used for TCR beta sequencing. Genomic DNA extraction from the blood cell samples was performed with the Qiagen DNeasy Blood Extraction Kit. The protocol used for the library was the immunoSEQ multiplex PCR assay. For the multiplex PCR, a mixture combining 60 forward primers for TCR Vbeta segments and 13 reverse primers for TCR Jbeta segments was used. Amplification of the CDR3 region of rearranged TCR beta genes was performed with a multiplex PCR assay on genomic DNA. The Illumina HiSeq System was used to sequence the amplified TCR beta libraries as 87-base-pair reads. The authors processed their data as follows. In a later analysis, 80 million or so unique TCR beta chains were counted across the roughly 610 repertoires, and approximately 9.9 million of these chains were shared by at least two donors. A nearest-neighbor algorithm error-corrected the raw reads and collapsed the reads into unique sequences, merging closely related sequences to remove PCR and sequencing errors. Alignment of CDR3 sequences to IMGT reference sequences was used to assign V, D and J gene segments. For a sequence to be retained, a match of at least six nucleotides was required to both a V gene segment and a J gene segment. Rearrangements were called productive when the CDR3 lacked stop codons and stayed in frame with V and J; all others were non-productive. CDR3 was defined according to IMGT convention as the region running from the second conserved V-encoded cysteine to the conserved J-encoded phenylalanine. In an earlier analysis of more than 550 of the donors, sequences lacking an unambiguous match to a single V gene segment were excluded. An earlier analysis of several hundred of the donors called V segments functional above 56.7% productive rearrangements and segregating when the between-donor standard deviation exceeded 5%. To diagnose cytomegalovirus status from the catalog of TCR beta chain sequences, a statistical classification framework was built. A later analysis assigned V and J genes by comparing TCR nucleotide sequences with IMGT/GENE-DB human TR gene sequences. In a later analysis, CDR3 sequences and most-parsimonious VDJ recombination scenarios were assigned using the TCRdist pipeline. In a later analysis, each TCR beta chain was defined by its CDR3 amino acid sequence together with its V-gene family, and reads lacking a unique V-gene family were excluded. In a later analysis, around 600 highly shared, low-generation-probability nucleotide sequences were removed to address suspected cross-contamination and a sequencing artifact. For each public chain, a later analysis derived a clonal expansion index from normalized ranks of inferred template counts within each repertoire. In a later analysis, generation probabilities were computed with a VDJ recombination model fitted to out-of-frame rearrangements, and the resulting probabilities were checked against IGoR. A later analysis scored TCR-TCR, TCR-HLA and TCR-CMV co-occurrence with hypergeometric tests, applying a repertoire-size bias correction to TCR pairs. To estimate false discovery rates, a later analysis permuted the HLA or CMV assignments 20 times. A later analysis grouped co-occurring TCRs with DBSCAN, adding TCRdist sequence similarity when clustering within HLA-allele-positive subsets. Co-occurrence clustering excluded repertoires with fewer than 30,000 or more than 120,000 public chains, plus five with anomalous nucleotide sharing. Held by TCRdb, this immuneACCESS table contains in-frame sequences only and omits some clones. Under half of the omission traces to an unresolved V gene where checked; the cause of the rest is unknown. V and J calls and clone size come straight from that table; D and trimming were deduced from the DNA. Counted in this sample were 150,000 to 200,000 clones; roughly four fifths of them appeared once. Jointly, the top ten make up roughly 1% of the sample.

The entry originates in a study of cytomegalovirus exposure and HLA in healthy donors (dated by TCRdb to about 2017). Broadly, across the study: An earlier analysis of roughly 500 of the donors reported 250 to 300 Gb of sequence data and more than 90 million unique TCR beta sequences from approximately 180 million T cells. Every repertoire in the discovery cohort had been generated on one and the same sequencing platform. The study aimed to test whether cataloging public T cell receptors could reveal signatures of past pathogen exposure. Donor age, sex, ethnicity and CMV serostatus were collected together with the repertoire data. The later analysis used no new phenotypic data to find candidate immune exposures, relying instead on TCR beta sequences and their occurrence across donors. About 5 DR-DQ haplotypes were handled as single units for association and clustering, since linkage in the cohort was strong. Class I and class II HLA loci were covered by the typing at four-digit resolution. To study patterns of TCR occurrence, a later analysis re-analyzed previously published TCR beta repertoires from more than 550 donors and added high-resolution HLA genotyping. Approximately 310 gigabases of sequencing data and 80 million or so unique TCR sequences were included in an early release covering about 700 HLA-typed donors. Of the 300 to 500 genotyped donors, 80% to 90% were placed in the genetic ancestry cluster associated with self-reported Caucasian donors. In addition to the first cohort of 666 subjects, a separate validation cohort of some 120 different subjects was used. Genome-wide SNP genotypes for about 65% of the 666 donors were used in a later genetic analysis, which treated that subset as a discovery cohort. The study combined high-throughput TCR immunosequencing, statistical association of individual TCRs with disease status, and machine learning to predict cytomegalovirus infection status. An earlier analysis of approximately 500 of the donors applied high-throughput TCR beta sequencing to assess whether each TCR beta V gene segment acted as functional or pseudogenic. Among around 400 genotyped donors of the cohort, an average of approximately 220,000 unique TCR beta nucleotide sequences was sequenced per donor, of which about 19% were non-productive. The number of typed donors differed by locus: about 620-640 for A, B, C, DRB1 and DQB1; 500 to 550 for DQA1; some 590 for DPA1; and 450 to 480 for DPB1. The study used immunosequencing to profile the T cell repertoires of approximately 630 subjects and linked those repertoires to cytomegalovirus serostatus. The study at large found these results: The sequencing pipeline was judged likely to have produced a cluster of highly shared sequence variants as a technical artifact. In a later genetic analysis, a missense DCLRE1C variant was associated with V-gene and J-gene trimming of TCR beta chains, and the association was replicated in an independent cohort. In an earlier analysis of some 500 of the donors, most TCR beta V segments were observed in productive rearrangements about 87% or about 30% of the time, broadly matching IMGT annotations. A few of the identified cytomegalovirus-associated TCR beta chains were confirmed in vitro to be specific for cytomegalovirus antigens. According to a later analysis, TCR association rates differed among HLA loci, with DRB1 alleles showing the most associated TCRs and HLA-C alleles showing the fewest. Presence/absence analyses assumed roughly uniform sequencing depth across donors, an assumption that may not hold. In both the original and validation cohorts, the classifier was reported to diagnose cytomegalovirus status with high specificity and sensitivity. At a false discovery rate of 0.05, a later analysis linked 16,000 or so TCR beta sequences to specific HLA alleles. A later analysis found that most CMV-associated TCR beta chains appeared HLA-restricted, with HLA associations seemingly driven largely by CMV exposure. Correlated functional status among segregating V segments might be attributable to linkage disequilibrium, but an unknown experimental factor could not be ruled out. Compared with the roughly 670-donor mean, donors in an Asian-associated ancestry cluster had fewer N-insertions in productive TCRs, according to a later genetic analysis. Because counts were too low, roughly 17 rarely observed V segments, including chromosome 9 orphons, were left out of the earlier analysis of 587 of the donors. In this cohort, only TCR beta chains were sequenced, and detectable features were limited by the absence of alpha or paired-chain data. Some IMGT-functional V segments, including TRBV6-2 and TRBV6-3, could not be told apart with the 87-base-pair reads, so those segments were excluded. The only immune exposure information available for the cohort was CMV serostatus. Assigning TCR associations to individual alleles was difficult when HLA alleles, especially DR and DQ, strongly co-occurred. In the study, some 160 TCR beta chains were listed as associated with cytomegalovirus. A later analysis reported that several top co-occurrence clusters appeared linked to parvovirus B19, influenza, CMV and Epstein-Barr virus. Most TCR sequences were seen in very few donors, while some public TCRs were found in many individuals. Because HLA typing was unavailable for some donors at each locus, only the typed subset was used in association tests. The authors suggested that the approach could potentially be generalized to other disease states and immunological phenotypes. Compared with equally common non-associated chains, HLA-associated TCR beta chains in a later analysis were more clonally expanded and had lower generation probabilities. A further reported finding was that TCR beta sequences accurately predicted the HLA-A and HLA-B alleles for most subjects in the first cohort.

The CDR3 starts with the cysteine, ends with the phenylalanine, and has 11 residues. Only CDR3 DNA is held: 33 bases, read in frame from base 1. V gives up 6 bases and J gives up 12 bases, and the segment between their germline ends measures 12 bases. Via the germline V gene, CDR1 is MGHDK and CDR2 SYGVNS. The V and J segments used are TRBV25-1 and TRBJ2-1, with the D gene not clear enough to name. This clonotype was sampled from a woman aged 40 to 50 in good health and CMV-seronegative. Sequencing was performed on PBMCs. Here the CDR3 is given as CASRENERQFF. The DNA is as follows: TGTGCCAGCAGAGAAAACGAGCGGCAGTTCTTC.